This is a list of T cell receptor beta chains from one sample in a study of cytomegalovirus exposure and HLA in healthy donors. The data were produced by immunoSEQ multiplex PCR, yet TCRdb's version contains in-frame clones alone and is incomplete. The repertoire holds about 190,000 clones, with approximately 80% as singletons. Sequencing input: PBMCs. Source of these receptors: a middle-aged man in good health and CMV-seropositive. Each CDR3 is given with its conserved first and last residue. Fields, in order: V gene, D gene, clone size, J gene, CDR3 protein, CDR3 DNA. The D gene is left open where the match is weak. A row's size may be missing; if present it is once, few, many or a size class.

TRBV6-4	NA	NA	TRBJ2-1	CASSDQSGPIGEQFF	TGTGCCAGCAGCGATCAAAGCGGGCCGATCGGTGAGCAGTTCTTC
TRBV5-6	NA	NA	TRBJ2-1	CASSFRVNFDNEQFF	TGTGCCAGCAGCTTCCGGGTTAATTTCGACAATGAGCAGTTCTTC
TRBV20-1	NA	NA	TRBJ2-3	CSASLRGLKYF	TGCAGTGCTAGTCTCAGGGGTCTTAAGTATTTT
TRBV28	TRBD1	NA	TRBJ2-7	CASSTPGTGAGYEQYF	TGTGCCAGCAGTACGCCCGGGACAGGGGCGGGCTACGAGCAGTACTTC
TRBV5-1	TRBD2	NA	TRBJ2-7	CASSSRTSGGSSYEQYF	TGCGCCAGCAGCTCCAGGACTAGCGGGGGAAGCTCCTACGAGCAGTACTTC
TRBV19	TRBD2	NA	TRBJ2-1	CASSIPGLASNEQFF	TGTGCCAGTAGTATCCCCGGACTAGCGTCTAATGAGCAGTTCTTC
TRBV11-2	NA	NA	TRBJ2-7	CASSLGQGTYEQYF	TGTGCCAGCAGCTTAGGTCAGGGGACCTACGAGCAGTACTTC
TRBV19	TRBD2	few	TRBJ2-1	CASSIERDYNEQFF	TGTGCCAGTAGTATCGAGCGGGACTACAATGAGCAGTTCTTC
TRBV5-1	NA	NA	TRBJ2-7	CASSLDPRGSYEQYF	TGCGCCAGCAGCTTGGATCCCCGGGGCTCCTACGAGCAGTACTTC
TRBV5-4	NA	few	TRBJ2-5	CASSFPGDRVNPRETQYF	TGTGCCAGCAGCTTCCCCGGTGACAGAGTAAACCCCCGGGAGACCCAGTACTTC
TRBV6-5	TRBD2	NA	TRBJ2-1	CASSFSSGGNEQFF	TGTGCCAGCAGTTTTTCTAGCGGGGGCAATGAGCAGTTCTTC
TRBV6-1	TRBD1	few	TRBJ2-5	CASSTSGGEETQYF	TGTGCCAGCAGTACCTCAGGGGGAGAAGAGACCCAGTACTTC
TRBV28	NA	NA	TRBJ2-5	CASSIGLPGGETQYF	TGTGCCAGCAGCATCGGACTTCCTGGGGGGGAGACCCAGTACTTC
TRBV7-3	TRBD1	NA	TRBJ2-7	CASSLRGQRSYEQYF	TGTGCCAGCAGCCTCCGGGGACAGCGCTCCTACGAGCAGTACTTC
TRBV11-1	NA	NA	TRBJ1-2	CASSRRGPYGYTF	TGTGCCAGCAGCCGCAGGGGACCCTATGGCTACACCTTC
TRBV20-1	NA	NA	TRBJ1-4	CSVSSEKLFF	TGCAGTGTCTCCAGTGAAAAACTGTTTTTT
TRBV5-4	TRBD2	NA	TRBJ2-5	CASSLGGAGGASETQYF	TGTGCCAGCAGCTTGGGGGGCGCGGGGGGCGCGTCGGAGACCCAGTACTTC
TRBV19	NA	NA	TRBJ2-5	CASSAPGLRYQETQYF	TGTGCCAGTAGTGCCCCGGGACTGAGGTACCAAGAGACCCAGTACTTC
TRBV6-1	TRBD1	NA	TRBJ2-7	CASSPLTGGYEQYF	TGTGCCAGCAGCCCTCTAACAGGGGGCTACGAGCAGTACTTC
TRBV11-2	TRBD1	NA	TRBJ1-4	CASSLGQLTPNEKLFF	TGTGCCAGCAGCTTGGGACAGCTAACTCCTAATGAAAAACTGTTTTTT
TRBV14	TRBD1	NA	TRBJ2-5	CASSQGQGLYQETQYF	TGTGCCAGCAGCCAAGGACAGGGGTTGTACCAAGAGACCCAGTACTTC
TRBV15	TRBD1	NA	TRBJ1-1	CATSRTGGDAEAFF	TGTGCCACCAGCAGGACAGGGGGCGACGCTGAAGCTTTCTTT
TRBV5-6	NA	NA	TRBJ2-6	CASSPESGANVLTF	TGTGCCAGCAGCCCGGAGTCTGGGGCCAACGTCCTGACTTTC
TRBV27	NA	NA	TRBJ1-2	CASSLSGGAPGYTF	TGTGCCAGCAGTTTATCAGGGGGGGCTCCCGGCTACACCTTC
TRBV7-3	TRBD1	NA	TRBJ2-3	CASSSKTGGLDTQYF	TGTGCCAGCAGCTCAAAGACAGGGGGATTAGATACGCAGTATTTT
TRBV29-1	TRBD1	NA	TRBJ2-3	CSVEDPGQGAPDTQYF	TGCAGCGTTGAAGATCCGGGACAGGGAGCCCCAGATACGCAGTATTTT
TRBV7-3	NA	NA	TRBJ2-3	CASSSRLGGDTQYF	TGTGCCAGCAGCTCTAGACTTGGTGGGGATACGCAGTATTTT
TRBV28	NA	NA	TRBJ1-5	CASSLGGSNQPQHF	TGTGCCAGCAGTTTAGGCGGCAGCAATCAGCCCCAGCATTTT
TRBV7-6	NA	NA	TRBJ2-2	CASSSRRGTGELFF	TGTGCCAGCAGCTCCCGTCGGGGGACCGGGGAGCTGTTTTTT
TRBV6-1	NA	NA	TRBJ1-5	CASSETHRSNQPQHF	TGTGCCAGCAGTGAAACTCACAGGAGCAATCAGCCCCAGCATTTT
TRBV4-1	NA	NA	TRBJ2-1	CASSQGVRVGPYNEQFF	TGCGCCAGCAGCCAAGGCGTACGCGTTGGTCCTTACAATGAGCAGTTCTTC
TRBV29-1	NA	NA	TRBJ1-1	CSVEIWGGVNTEAFF	TGCAGCGTTGAGATTTGGGGAGGGGTGAACACTGAAGCTTTCTTT
TRBV11-2	TRBD2	NA	TRBJ2-7	CASSKLAGAYEQYF	TGTGCCAGCAGCAAACTAGCGGGGGCCTACGAGCAGTACTTC
TRBV6-6	TRBD1	NA	TRBJ1-1	CASSIQGANTEAFF	TGTGCCAGCAGTATACAGGGGGCGAACACTGAAGCTTTCTTT
TRBV18	NA	NA	TRBJ2-7	CASSPRSRDILSVSYEQYF	TGTGCCAGCTCACCACGATCCCGGGACATACTTAGTGTGTCCTACGAGCAGTACTTC
TRBV5-1	NA	NA	TRBJ2-1	CASSLAGGRSYNEQFF	TGCGCCAGCAGCTTGGCCGGCGGTCGATCCTACAATGAGCAGTTCTTC
TRBV11-2	TRBD1	NA	TRBJ1-2	CASSLTGGVGYTF	TGTGCCAGCAGCTTGACAGGGGGCGTAGGCTACACCTTC
TRBV5-1	TRBD2	NA	TRBJ2-3	CASSLGSGGAQDTQYF	TGCGCCAGCAGCTTGGGAAGCGGGGGGGCTCAAGATACGCAGTATTTT
TRBV18	NA	NA	TRBJ1-3	CASSPLVGAYSGNTIYF	TGTGCCAGCTCACCACTTGTAGGGGCTTACTCTGGAAACACCATATATTTT
TRBV6-1	NA	NA	TRBJ2-2	CASSASDRYTGELFF	TGTGCCAGCAGCGCCTCTGACAGATACACCGGGGAGCTGTTTTTT
TRBV5-6	NA	NA	TRBJ1-6	CASSLGQKNSPLHF	TGTGCCAGCAGCTTAGGACAGAAAAATTCACCCCTCCACTTT
TRBV5-4	TRBD1	NA	TRBJ1-4	CASSRDSVINEKLFF	TGTGCCAGCAGCCGGGACAGCGTGATTAATGAAAAACTGTTTTTT
TRBV2	TRBD1	NA	TRBJ2-7	CASSGDTGVTTNEQYF	TGTGCCAGCAGTGGCGATACAGGGGTCACTACTAACGAGCAGTACTTC
TRBV6-6	TRBD2	NA	TRBJ2-5	CASSNKRGGVQETQYF	TGTGCCAGCAGTAACAAGCGGGGGGGAGTCCAAGAGACCCAGTACTTC
TRBV6-1	NA	NA	TRBJ1-4	CASSGVAGAYGKLFF	TGTGCCAGCAGTGGGGTGGCAGGGGCGTACGGAAAACTGTTTTTT
TRBV10-3	TRBD1	NA	TRBJ1-2	CAISDPGTGGEDYGYTF	TGTGCCATCAGTGACCCCGGGACAGGGGGCGAGGACTATGGCTACACCTTC
TRBV28	NA	NA	TRBJ1-1	CASSLVGGVNTEAFF	TGTGCCAGCAGTTTAGTGGGAGGGGTGAACACTGAAGCTTTCTTT
TRBV29-1	NA	NA	TRBJ2-5	CSVADTFQETQYF	TGCAGCGTAGCAGACACTTTTCAAGAGACCCAGTACTTC
TRBV15	TRBD2	NA	TRBJ2-1	CATSRGTSGEWKFF	TGTGCCACCAGCAGAGGGACTAGCGGGGAGTGGAAGTTCTTC
TRBV9	NA	few	TRBJ1-5	CASSVEDRLNQPQHF	TGTGCCAGCAGCGTAGAGGACAGACTAAATCAGCCCCAGCATTTT
TRBV21-1	NA	NA	TRBJ2-7	CASSKAKRGEGRDEQYF	TGTGCCAGCAGCAAAGCTAAAAGGGGGGAGGGCCGCGACGAGCAGTACTTC
TRBV4-1	TRBD1	NA	TRBJ2-2	CASSQAGTGNTGELFF	TGCGCCAGCAGCCAGGCCGGGACAGGGAACACCGGGGAGCTGTTTTTT
TRBV5-1	TRBD2	NA	TRBJ2-1	CASSFPAGERDNEQFF	TGCGCCAGCAGCTTTCCAGCGGGAGAGCGGGACAATGAGCAGTTCTTC
TRBV5-1	TRBD2	once	TRBJ2-3	CASGRGGLAAPGTDTQYF	TGCGCCAGCGGCCGAGGGGGACTAGCGGCTCCAGGCACAGATACGCAGTATTTT
TRBV19	TRBD1	NA	TRBJ2-2	CASSSGGSTGELFF	TGTGCCAGTAGCTCAGGGGGAAGCACCGGGGAGCTGTTTTTT